This T cell receptor (beta chain) stems from a study of blood T cell repertoires in COVID-19. This CDR3 spans 16 amino acids. Germline V gives CDR1 SGHRS, CDR2 YFSETQ. Trimming shortened V by 7 bases and J by 2 bases, and 20 bases separated the two germline ends. The method was immunoSEQ multiplex PCR; TCRdb's version includes in-frame clones alone and lacks a portion of them. The data show under 200,000 clones, around four fifths seen once. Material: peripheral blood. The chain joins TRBV5-1 to TRBJ2-3; perhaps TRBD1 as D (5 bases). The clonotype comes from a man between 65 and 85 years old who had recovered from COVID-19. The CDR3 here is CASQRMGGAPTDTQYF. DNA for the CDR3: TGCGCCAGCCAGCGTATGGGTGGGGCTCCCACAGATACGCAGTATTTT. The full variable domain, its missing parts supplied by reference TRBV5-1 and TRBJ2-3, is KAGVTQTPRYLIKTRGQQVTLSCSPISGHRSVSWYQQTPGQGLQFLFEYFSETQRNKGNFPGRFSGRQFSNSRSEMNVSTLELGDSALYLCASQRMGGAPTDTQYFGPGTRLTVL.